The entry below gives a single T cell receptor (beta chain) sequence along with its context. One Seattle source followed patients from active infection through their disease course. The entry originates in a study of blood T cell repertoires in COVID-19. Trimming took off 5 bases at V and 7 bases at J, with 14 bases between the two ends. Germline lookup yields CDR1 MNHNY and CDR2 SVGAGI (reference sequence). This CDR3 is built from 14 residues. Original analysis: Amplifying reference gene primers gave estimates of nucleated cell counts. Using immunoSEQ multiplex PCR, the repertoire was profiled, and TCRdb retains in-frame clones only, with some absent. V and J calls and clone size are copied from that table; D and trimming were computed from the DNA. The table has roughly 380,000 clones, 70% to 90% seen once.

Sequenced material: peripheral blood. The receptor was derived from a woman in her 40s with COVID-19, enrolled during active disease. V gene TRBV6-6 combines with J gene TRBJ1-4; maybe TRBD1 (6 bases). The CDR3 here is CASSTGSRSEKLFF. For the CDR3, the DNA is TGTGCCAGCAGTACAGGGTCGCGAAGTGAAAAACTGTTTTTT.